A selection of T cell receptor beta chains follows, all from one sample in a study of T-cell reconstitution after alpha-beta-depleted transplantation in children. TCRdb recomputed calls from the PCR reads with MiXCR, one row per CDR3 protein. The table records 250,000 to 400,000 distinct CDR3 sequences, roughly 21% of them present only once. The specimen comprised PBMCs, mostly from graft donor cells, sampled 180 days after TCRalphabeta/CD19-depleted stem cell transplant. Every receptor here comes from a male patient aged 5 to 17 who had a stem cell transplant for acute lymphoblastic leukemia, so the T cells may come from the graft donor. Both conserved end residues are part of each CDR3. A D gene is named only where the DNA matches it firmly. A row's size may be missing; if present it is once, few, many or a size class.

- - TRBJ1-1 TRBV9 TGTGCCAGCAGCGGACCCATGGGCACTGAAGCTTTCTTT CASSGPMGTEAFF
- few TRBJ2-1 TRBV9 TGTGCCAGCGGGTCGGGGAGCGGCAATGAGCAGTTCTTC CASGSGSGNEQFF
TRBD2 few TRBJ2-3 TRBV7-9 TGTGCCAGCAGTCGACTAGCGGGTGCCAAAGATACGCAGTATTTT CASSRLAGAKDTQYF
TRBD1 few TRBJ1-5 TRBV11-1 TGTGCCAGCAGCTTAGCCTCGACTAGGGACAGGGGCAATCAGCCCCAGCATTTT CASSLASTRDRGNQPQHF
- - TRBJ2-5 TRBV4-1 TGCGCCAGCAGCCAAGATCGGGCGTTCGGGGAGACCCAGTACTTC CASSQDRAFGETQYF
- - TRBJ2-1 TRBV12-3/TRBV12-4 TGTGCCAGCAGTTCCAGCATCCCATCATCGGAGCAGTTCTTC CASSSSIPSSEQFF
TRBD1 - TRBJ1-1 TRBV18 TGTGCCAGCTCACCTTGGACAGGGGTGAACACTGAAGCTTTCTTT CASSPWTGVNTEAFF
- - TRBJ1-5 TRBV6-1 TGTGCCAGCAGGCGCAGGGGCCGGGGCAATCAGCCCCAGCATTTT CASRRRGRGNQPQHF
TRBD2 - TRBJ2-5 TRBV25-1 TGTGCCAGCAGTGGATCCCCCCTAGCGGGGGGCCAAGAGACCCAGTACTTC CASSGSPLAGGQETQYF
TRBD2 many TRBJ2-1 TRBV10-1 TGCGCCAGCAGCCTTTCCCGACTAGCGGCACCCAATGAGCAGTTCTTC CASSLSRLAAPNEQFF
- few TRBJ1-5 TRBV5-1 TGCGCCAGCAGCTGGGGGCCGGGGGAGCTTAATCAGCCCCAGCATTTT CASSWGPGELNQPQHF
- few TRBJ2-5 TRBV20-1 TGCAGTGCTAGATTCCTTGGGGGGCAAGAGACCCAGTACTTC CSARFLGGQETQYF
- - TRBJ2-7 TRBV3-1 TGTGCCAGCAGCCCCCGTAAAGCGGACTACTACGAGCAGTACTTC CASSPRKADYYEQYF
- few TRBJ2-1 TRBV29-1 TGCAGCGTTGAGGAGTCTTACAATGAGCAGTTCTTC CSVEESYNEQFF
- - TRBJ2-4 TRBV5-1 TGCGCCAGCAGCTTGGACATCCTTGGGGACATTCAGTACTTC CASSLDILGDIQYF
- few TRBJ2-3 TRBV29-1 TGCAGTTGGACCGGGACTCCGGCTCCACATACGCAGTATTTT CSWTGTPAPHTQYF